A single sample gave rise to the 4 T cell receptor beta chains below, sequenced in a study of post-analysis software for immune sequencing data. Study results and limitations: When patients were compared with controls, 4 or 5 TRBV segments were more frequent, TRBV5-6, TRBV5-1 and TRBV20-1 among them.

Incorporated into the TCR beta cDNA libraries were unique molecular identifiers, which served to reduce PCR and sequencing biases. In TCRdb, the PCR reads were re-called with MiXCR into one record per CDR3 protein. Among hundreds of thousands of distinct CDR3 sequences listed, around 60% were seen once. These TCRs are of unknown antigen specificity. The specimen sequenced was blood. Source of these receptors: a girl aged 2 to 9 with multiple sclerosis.

The chain uses TRBV10-3 and TRBJ1-6, with D unclear. V was cut by 6 bases and J by 10 bases, with 13 bases left in between. CDR3 length: 13 amino acids. Germline V gene data show CDR1 as ENHRY and CDR2 as SYGVKD. The CDR3 loop is CAISPRAPSPLHF. DNA for the CDR3: TGTGCCATCAGCCCTAGAGCCCCCTCACCCCTCCACTTT.

The chain is built from TRBV20-1 and TRBJ2-5, with 8 bases aligning to TRBD1. Germline CDR1 reads DFQATT; CDR2 reads SNEGSKA (reference sequence). This CDR3 is 14 amino acids long. Trimming at V came to 4 bases and at J to 0 bases, leaving 4 bases not matched to a gene. CDR3 DNA: TGCAGTGCTAAAAGGACAGGGAACCAAGAGACCCAGTACTTC. Translated: CSAKRTGNQETQYF.

This clonotype has a handful of counts. The chain combines TRBV3-1 with TRBJ2-1; 9 nucleotides align to TRBD1. Per the germline V gene, CDR1 is LGHDT and CDR2 is YNNKEL (reference sequence). This CDR3 comprises 15 residues. Losses at the gene ends were 1 base for V and 2 bases for J; bases not matched to a gene: 0. CDR3 in amino acids: CASSQGDRAYNEQFF. Here the CDR3 DNA reads TGTGCCAGCAGCCAAGGGGACAGGGCCTACAATGAGCAGTTCTTC.

The chain combines TRBV6-5 with TRBJ1-2, with TRBD1 as a possible D gene (5 bases). V was clipped by 0 bases and J by 4 bases, with 15 bases between them. The CDR3 extends over 16 amino acids. Germline-derived CDR1 and CDR2 are MNHEY and SVGAGI. CDR3 DNA sequence: TGTGCCAGCAGTTACTCCCGCCCACGGCAGGGCTATGGCTACACCTTC. Its translation: CASSYSRPRQGYGYTF.